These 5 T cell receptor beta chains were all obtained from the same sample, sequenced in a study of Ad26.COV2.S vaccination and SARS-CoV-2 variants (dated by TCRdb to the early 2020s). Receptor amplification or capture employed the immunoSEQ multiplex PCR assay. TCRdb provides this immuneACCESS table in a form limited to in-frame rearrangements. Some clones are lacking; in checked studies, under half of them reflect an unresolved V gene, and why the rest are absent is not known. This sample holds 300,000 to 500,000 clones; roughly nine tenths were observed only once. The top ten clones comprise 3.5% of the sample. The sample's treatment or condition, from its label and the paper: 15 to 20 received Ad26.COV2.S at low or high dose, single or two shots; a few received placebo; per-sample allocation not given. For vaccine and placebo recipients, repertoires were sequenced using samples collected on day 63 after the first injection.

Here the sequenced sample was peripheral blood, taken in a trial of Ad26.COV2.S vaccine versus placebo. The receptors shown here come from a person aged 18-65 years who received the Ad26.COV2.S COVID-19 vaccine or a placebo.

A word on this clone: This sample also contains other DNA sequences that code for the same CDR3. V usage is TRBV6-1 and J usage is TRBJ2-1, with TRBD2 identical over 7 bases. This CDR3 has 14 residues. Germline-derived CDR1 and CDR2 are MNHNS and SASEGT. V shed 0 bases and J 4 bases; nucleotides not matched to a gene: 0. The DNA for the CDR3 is TGTGCCAGCAGTGAAGCGGGGGGGTACAATGAGCAGTTCTTC. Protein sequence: CASSEAGGYNEQFF.

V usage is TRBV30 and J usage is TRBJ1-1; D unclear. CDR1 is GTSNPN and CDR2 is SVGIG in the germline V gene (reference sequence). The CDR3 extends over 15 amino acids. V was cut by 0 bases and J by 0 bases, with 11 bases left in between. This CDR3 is CAWSVRLWLNTEAFF. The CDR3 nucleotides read TGTGCCTGGAGTGTTAGACTTTGGTTGAACACTGAAGCTTTCTTT.

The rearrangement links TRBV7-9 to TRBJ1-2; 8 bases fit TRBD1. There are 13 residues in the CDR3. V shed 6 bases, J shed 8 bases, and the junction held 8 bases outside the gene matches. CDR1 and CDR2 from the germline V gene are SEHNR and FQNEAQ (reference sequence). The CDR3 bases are TGTGCCAGCAGTCCCGGACAGGGCGGAGGCTACACCTTC. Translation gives CASSPGQGGGYTF. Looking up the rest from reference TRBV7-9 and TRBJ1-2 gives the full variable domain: DTGVSQNPRHKITKRGQNVTFRCDPISEHNRLYWYRQTLGQGPEFLTYFQNEAQLEKSRLLSDRFSAERPKGSFSTLEIQRTEQGDSAMYLCASSPGQGGGYTFGSGTRLTVV.

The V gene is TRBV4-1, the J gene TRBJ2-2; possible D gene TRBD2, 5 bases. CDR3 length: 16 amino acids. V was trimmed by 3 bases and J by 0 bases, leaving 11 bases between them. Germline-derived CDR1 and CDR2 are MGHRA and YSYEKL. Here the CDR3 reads CASSQVGKSNTGELFF. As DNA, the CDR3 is TGCGCCAGCAGCCAGGTCGGGAAATCGAACACCGGGGAGCTGTTTTTT.

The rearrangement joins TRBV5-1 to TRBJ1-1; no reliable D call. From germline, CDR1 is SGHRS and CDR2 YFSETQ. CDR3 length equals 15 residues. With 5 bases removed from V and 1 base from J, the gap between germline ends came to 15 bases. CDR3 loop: CASSRGGERNTEAFF. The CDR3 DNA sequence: TGCGCCAGCAGTCGTGGTGGGGAGCGGAACACTGAAGCTTTCTTT.